The next 2 T cell receptor beta chains were all read from a single sample in a study of T cell repertoires in cytomegalovirus infection. From the reads, TCRdb called clonotypes with MiXCR, one entry per CDR3 protein. The sample has around 450,000 distinct CDR3 sequences; roughly 12% are singletons. Sequencing was performed on PBMCs. All receptors come from a human donor in good health (CMV status not recorded). Some clones in this sample may be carry-over from other donors' samples.

This clonotype was picked up a small number of times. The CDR3 sequence is CASSPGSFPTNEKLFF. CDR3 in DNA: TGTGCCAGCAGCCCGGGGAGTTTTCCAACTAATGAAAAACTGTTTTTT. The chain combines TRBV7-9 with TRBJ1-4, with no clear D. Looked up from germline, CDR1 is SEHNR and CDR2 is FQNEAQ (reference sequence). CDR3 length: 16 amino acids. V dropped 5 bases and J dropped 0 bases, with 13 bases sitting between them.

The rearrangement links TRBV11-2 to TRBJ2-7; TRBD1 might be the D (6 bases). This CDR3 region has 14 residues. V lost 4 bases and J 2 bases, leaving 12 bases between the germline ends. Germline V gives CDR1 SGHAT, CDR2 FQNNGV. This CDR3 reads CASSSWDNPYEQYF. The DNA of the CDR3 is TGTGCCAGCAGCTCGTGGGACAACCCCTACGAGCAGTACTTC.